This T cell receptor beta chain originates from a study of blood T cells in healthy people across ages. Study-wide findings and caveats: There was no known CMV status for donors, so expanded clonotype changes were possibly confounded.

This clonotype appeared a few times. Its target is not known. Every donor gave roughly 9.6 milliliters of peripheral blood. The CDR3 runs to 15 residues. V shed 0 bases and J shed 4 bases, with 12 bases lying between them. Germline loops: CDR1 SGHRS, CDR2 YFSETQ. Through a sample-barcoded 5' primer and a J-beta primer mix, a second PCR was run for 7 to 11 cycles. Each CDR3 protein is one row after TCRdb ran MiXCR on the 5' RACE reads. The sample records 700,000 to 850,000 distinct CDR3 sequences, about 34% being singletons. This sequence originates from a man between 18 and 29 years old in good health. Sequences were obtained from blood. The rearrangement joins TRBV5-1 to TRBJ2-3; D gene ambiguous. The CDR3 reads CASSLGSIKSDTQYF. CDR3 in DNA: TGCGCCAGCAGCTTGGGCAGTATTAAGTCAGATACGCAGTATTTT. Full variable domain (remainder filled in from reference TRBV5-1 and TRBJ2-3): KAGVTQTPRYLIKTRGQQVTLSCSPISGHRSVSWYQQTPGQGLQFLFEYFSETQRNKGNFPGRFSGRQFSNSRSEMNVSTLELGDSALYLCASSLGSIKSDTQYFGPGTRLTVL.